The 28 T cell receptor beta chains reported below all come from one sample, sequenced in a study of radiation and T cells in renal cell carcinoma (dated by TCRdb to about 2020). Per the publication, the time point label means: blood 4 weeks post-SBRT, at nephrectomy. What this sample's treatment or condition label stands for: 15 Gy SBRT to primary tumor, nephrectomy 4 weeks later. Library creation used the immunoSEQ multiplex PCR assay. Not all clones reach the TCRdb copy of this immuneACCESS table, which keeps in-frame sequences only. Checked studies attribute under half of the gap to unresolved V genes and leave the rest unexplained. The sample table shows about 140,000 clones, and 65% to 90% are seen once. The ten most abundant clones make up less than 20% of the sample. The sequences come from blood, collected from a patient whose treatment included radiotherapy and nephrectomy. The receptors derive from a woman aged 45-59 years with renal cell carcinoma.

The count of this clone is one. The chain recombines TRBV11-2 with TRBJ1-6, with D perhaps matching TRBD1 (6 bases). The ends were cut back, 6 bases at V and 7 bases at J, with 7 bases in the middle. The CDR3 extends over 12 amino acids. Germline CDR1 and CDR2: SGHAT and FQNNGV. The CDR3 spells CASRQGNSPLHF. The CDR3 DNA sequence: TGTGCCAGCAGACAGGGAAATTCACCCCTCCACTTT.

The CDR3 DNA is TGCGCCAGCAGCCCCTCGGACAGATCTGAAGCTTTCTTT. It yields the protein CASSPSDRSEAFF. The rearrangement uses TRBV4-1 and TRBJ1-1; possibly TRBD1 for D (6 bases). The V and J ends lost 4 bases and 6 bases respectively, with 12 bases between them. The CDR3 runs 13 residues. Per the germline V gene, CDR1 is MGHRA and CDR2 is YSYEKL.

This rearrangement joins TRBV27 to TRBJ2-7; 7 bases align to TRBD2. This CDR3 has 14 amino acids. J lost 0 bases, V lost 3 bases, and 2 bases had no gene match. Germline-derived CDR1 and CDR2 are MNHEY and SMNVEV (reference sequence). CDR3 region: CASSFGGVSYEQYF. The CDR3 region has the DNA TGTGCCAGCAGTTTTGGGGGGGTCTCCTACGAGCAGTACTTC.

V is TRBV10-1 and J is TRBJ2-1; 7 bases are shared with TRBD2. V was clipped by 5 bases and J by 8 bases; unmatched bases: 3. This CDR3 spans 12 amino acids. Germline CDR1 is WNHNN and CDR2 is SYGVQD (reference sequence). The CDR3 coding sequence is TGCGCCAGCAGTCATCGGGGGGATGAGCAGTTCTTC. Translating it yields CASSHRGDEQFF.

This clone came up a few times. The gene calls are TRBV19 and TRBJ1-3, with a tentative D call TRBD1 (6 bases). The CDR3 extends over 12 amino acids. Germline loops: CDR1 LNHDA, CDR2 SQIVND (reference sequence). Deletions cut 9 bases from V and 7 bases from J, with 13 bases between. The chain's CDR3 is CASRGLGNTIYF. DNA for the CDR3: TGTGCCAGCAGGGGCCTTGGCAACACCATATATTTT.

This clone has a single count. V usage is TRBV5-4 and J usage is TRBJ2-3; D is possibly TRBD1 (5 bases). The CDR3 is made up of 15 amino acids. The germline gives CDR1 SGHNT, CDR2 YYREEE (reference sequence). The V gene lost 0 bases and the J gene lost 4 bases, with 12 bases spanning the gap. CDR3 residues: CASSLGQGFADTQYF. The CDR3 DNA follows: TGTGCCAGCAGCTTGGGGCAGGGCTTTGCAGATACGCAGTATTTT.

This clone has just a few counts. V gene TRBV27 combines with J gene TRBJ1-1; D is uncertain. The CDR3 consists of 13 residues. Deletions cut 7 bases from V and 0 bases from J, with 9 bases between. From germline, CDR1 is MNHEY and CDR2 SMNVEV (reference sequence). CDR3 region: CASNGLMNTEAFF. As DNA, the CDR3 is TGTGCCAGCAATGGTCTTATGAACACTGAAGCTTTCTTT.

The chain recombines TRBV14 with TRBJ2-4; D is uncertain. The V gene lost 1 base and the J gene lost 9 bases, with 7 bases spanning the gap. Germline CDR1 reads SGHDN; CDR2 reads FVKESK. The CDR3 length is 12 residues. The CDR3 DNA sequence: TGTGCCAGCAGCCAAGCCTTTCTCATTCAGTACTTC. Encoded protein: CASSQAFLIQYF.

The chain uses TRBV5-4 and TRBJ1-2, with D possibly being TRBD1 (6 bases). V lost 2 bases and J lost 0, with 17 bases in between. CDR1 and CDR2 from the germline V gene are SGHNT and YYREEE (reference sequence). The CDR3 totals 17 residues. The CDR3 DNA sequence: TGTGCCAGCAGCTTAGGGGGGCAGGATGGCGCTAACTATGGCTACACCTTC. This codes for CASSLGGQDGANYGYTF.

The chain links TRBV9 to TRBJ2-3, with D possibly TRBD1 on 5 matching bases. The V end lost 7 bases, the J end lost 1 base, and 10 bases lay between the germline ends. The CDR3 is made up of 13 amino acids. From germline, CDR1 is SGDLS and CDR2 YYNGEE. The CDR3 loop reads CASGVGGTDTQYF. CDR3 nucleotides: TGTGCCAGCGGGGTAGGGGGCACAGATACGCAGTATTTT.

The rearrangement joins TRBV5-6 to TRBJ2-7, with 13 bases that match TRBD2. The CDR3 is 14 residues long. Germline CDR1 and CDR2: SGHDT and YYEEEE. V dropped 4 bases and J dropped 4; count of bases not matched to a gene: 2. In DNA, the CDR3 is TGTGCCAGCAGCACGGGACTAGCGGGATACGAGCAGTACTTC. Translation gives CASSTGLAGYEQYF.

The CDR3 coding sequence is TGTGCCTGGAAGGTTGGGGGTTCACCCCTCCACTTT. It encodes CAWKVGGSPLHF. The gene calls are TRBV30 and TRBJ1-6; tentatively, D is TRBD1 (5 bases). Between the trimmed V and J ends, which lost 4 bases and 9 bases, there was a span of 10 bases. The CDR3 contains 12 residues. The V gene's germline CDR1 is GTSNPN and CDR2 SVGIG (reference sequence).

As DNA, the CDR3 is TGTGCCAGCAGCCCTACTAGCGACCCCACAGATACGCAGTATTTT. As protein: CASSPTSDPTDTQYF. V is TRBV6-6 and J is TRBJ2-3; 7 positions agree with TRBD2. Germline values: CDR1 MNHNY, CDR2 SVGAGI (reference sequence). CDR3 length: 15 residues. V gave up 6 bases and J gave up 2 bases; unmatched junction bases: 8.

CDR3 DNA sequence: TGTGCCATCAGCTGGACTAGCGGGGGGGATGAGCAGTTCTTC. Its translation: CAISWTSGGDEQFF. The chain uses TRBV10-3 and TRBJ2-1; 15 positions agree with TRBD2. The CDR3 has 14 amino acids. Germline V lookup: CDR1 ENHRY, CDR2 SYGVKD. V lost 6 bases, J lost 8 bases, and 2 bases stayed unmatched.

This clone turned up a few times. V usage is TRBV7-2 and J usage is TRBJ1-5; D ambiguous. The ends were cut back, 5 bases at V and 0 bases at J, with 5 bases in the middle. Germline lookup yields CDR1 SGHTA and CDR2 FQGNSA. The CDR3 sequence is 13 residues long. The chain's CDR3 is CASSPSSNQPQHF. The CDR3 coding sequence is TGTGCCAGCAGCCCCTCTAGCAATCAGCCCCAGCATTTT.

The chain is built from TRBV28 and TRBJ2-7, with D perhaps TRBD2 (6 bases). V was trimmed by 4 bases and J by 4 bases, leaving 8 bases between them. The CDR3 has 12 amino acids. Germline CDR1 reads MDHEN; CDR2 reads SYDVKM. CDR3 bases: TGTGCCAGCAGTTCTGGGGGGTACGAGCAGTACTTC. It translates to CASSSGGYEQYF.

The chain is built from TRBV5-5 and TRBJ1-6; D uncertain. CDR1 and CDR2 (germline): SGHKS, YYEKEE (reference sequence). Trimming shortened V by 0 bases and J by 0 bases, and 13 bases separated the two germline ends. The CDR3 consists of 18 residues. In nucleotides, the CDR3 is TGTGCCAGCAGCTTGGACCCGGGCCGGAGCTCCTATAATTCACCCCTCCACTTT. It specifies CASSLDPGRSSYNSPLHF.

This sequence joins TRBV28 and TRBJ1-4, with D maybe TRBD1 (5 bases). The V gene lost 6 bases and the J gene lost 8 bases, with 16 bases spanning the gap. Germline lookup yields CDR1 MDHEN and CDR2 SYDVKM. There are 14 residues in the CDR3. The CDR3 loop is CASRKPTGREKLFF. The CDR3 DNA reads TGTGCCAGCAGAAAACCGACGGGGCGGGAAAAACTGTTTTTT.

The chain is built from TRBV7-9 and TRBJ1-3; D not resolved. The CDR3 is 13 amino acids. V lost 8 bases and J lost 0, with 8 bases in between. CDR1 is SEHNR, CDR2 FQNEAQ, per germline (reference sequence). The CDR3 here is CASEVGSGNTIYF. In DNA, the CDR3 is TGTGCCAGCGAGGTGGGCTCTGGAAACACCATATATTTT. Full variable domain (missing parts from reference TRBV7-9 and TRBJ1-3): DTGVSQNPRHKITKRGQNVTFRCDPISEHNRLYWYRQTLGQGPEFLTYFQNEAQLEKSRLLSDRFSAERPKGSFSTLEIQRTEQGDSAMYLCASEVGSGNTIYFGEGSWLTVV.

CDR3 DNA: TGTGCCATCAGGCGACCGGGAAACACCATATATTTT. This gives the protein CAIRRPGNTIYF. This chain connects TRBV10-3 to TRBJ1-3; D remains ambiguous. The CDR3 totals 12 residues. Germline V gives CDR1 ENHRY, CDR2 SYGVKD. Trimming removed 6 bases from V and 4 bases from J, with 7 bases in between.

This chain connects TRBV5-1 to TRBJ1-1; no definite D call. The germline gives CDR1 SGHRS, CDR2 YFSETQ. V gave up 4 bases and J gave up 5 bases, with 15 bases separating them. The CDR3 loop spans 14 amino acids. The CDR3 is CASSPGTGGTEAFF. CDR3 DNA: TGCGCCAGCAGCCCAGGTACGGGAGGGACTGAAGCTTTCTTT.

This clone was detected a few times. The chain joins TRBV6-1 to TRBJ1-6; TRBD1 matches 9 bases. In germline, CDR1 is MNHNS, CDR2 SASEGT. The V segment lost 4 bases and the J segment 7 bases; nucleotides outside the gene matches: 8. The CDR3 is 16 amino acids. CDR3 sequence reads: CASSVVGQGENSPLHF. The CDR3 DNA reads TGTGCCAGCAGTGTGGTGGGACAGGGAGAGAATTCACCCCTCCACTTT.

The gene calls are TRBV2 and TRBJ1-1; 7 bases match TRBD1. The CDR3 extends over 14 amino acids. Per the germline V gene, CDR1 is SNHLY and CDR2 is FYNNEI. The V and J ends lost 6 bases and 4 bases, in that order; junction bases with no gene match: 8. The CDR3 DNA is TGTGCCAGCAGCCAAACCAGGGGGGGCACTGAAGCTTTCTTT. Protein sequence: CASSQTRGGTEAFF.

This sequence joins TRBV7-9 and TRBJ2-7; D gene ambiguous. This CDR3 region has 12 residues. Germline V gives CDR1 SEHNR, CDR2 FQNEAQ (reference sequence). The V end was cut by 4 bases, the J end by 0 bases, with 4 bases between. Here the CDR3 DNA reads TGTGCCAGCAGCTCCTCCTCCTACGAGCAGTACTTC. Its translation is CASSSSSYEQYF.

This chain links TRBV2 with TRBJ2-5; 7 bases agree with TRBD2. In germline, CDR1 is SNHLY, CDR2 FYNNEI. Trimming removed 11 bases from V and 0 bases from J; junction bases left unmatched: 9. There are 14 residues in the CDR3. The CDR3 region is CAGGGAADQETQYF. CDR3 DNA sequence: TGTGCCGGGGGAGGGGCAGCAGACCAAGAGACCCAGTACTTC.

The chain has TRBV5-4 and TRBJ1-2; maybe TRBD1 (6 bases). CDR1 and CDR2 from the germline V gene are SGHNT and YYREEE (reference sequence). V lost 0 bases, J lost 5 bases, and 14 bases lay in between. CDR3 length equals 15 residues. CDR3 DNA: TGTGCCAGCAGCTTGGCGGGCGGGACACAGTATGGCTACACCTTC. It translates to CASSLAGGTQYGYTF.

The genes are TRBV7-2 and TRBJ1-2; D might be TRBD1 (5 bases). Germline lookup yields CDR1 SGHTA and CDR2 FQGNSA. The CDR3 has 13 residues. V was trimmed by 1 base and J by 6 bases, leaving 9 bases between them. The CDR3 sequence is CASSLGSGDGYTF. CDR3 nucleotide sequence: TGTGCCAGCAGCTTAGGGTCGGGGGATGGCTACACCTTC.

The CDR3, as DNA: TGCGCCAGCACCCCTGGGGCAGCGGGGAACACCGGGGAGCTGTTTTTT. Residues: CASTPGAAGNTGELFF. The genes are TRBV5-1 and TRBJ2-2; the D gene is possibly TRBD2 (6 bases). V lost 6 bases, J lost 1 base, and 16 bases lay in between. The CDR3 has 16 residues. CDR1 is SGHRS and CDR2 is YFSETQ in the germline V gene.